The 27 T cell receptor beta chains presented below share a single source sample, sequenced in a study of cytomegalovirus exposure and HLA in healthy donors. The PCR was carried out with 60 Vbeta primers and 13 Jbeta primers. Data came from immunoSEQ multiplex PCR; TCRdb stores just in-frame clones and leaves some out. The data contain about 100,000 clones, roughly three quarters of them singletons. Sample: PBMCs. Receptor source: a man in his late teens or twenties in good health and CMV-seronegative.

The chain recombines TRBV21-1 with TRBJ1-2. TRBV21-1 is labeled a pseudogene. CDR3 size: 15 residues. The CDR3 spells CASRDPADLSYGYTF. Written as DNA, the CDR3 is TGTGCCAGCCGGGATCCGGCAGACTTATCGTATGGCTACACCTTC.

This clone was seen a few times. The rearrangement joins TRBV6-1 to TRBJ2-4; 8 bases agree with TRBD1. Germline V lookup: CDR1 MNHNS, CDR2 SASEGT. This CDR3 contains 14 residues. V shed 3 bases and J 8 bases; nucleotides not matched to a gene: 6. This CDR3 reads CASSDSTGVDIQYF. CDR3 DNA sequence: TGTGCCAGCAGTGACTCGACAGGGGTTGACATTCAGTACTTC.

The rearrangement links TRBV7-6 to TRBJ2-3; possible D gene TRBD2, 7 bases. The CDR3 totals 16 residues. The V gene lost 2 bases and the J gene lost 7 bases, with 19 bases spanning the gap. CDR1 and CDR2 from the germline V gene are SGHVS and FNYEAQ. The chain's CDR3 is CASSLTGGASVNTQYF. The CDR3 DNA follows: TGTGCCAGCAGCTTAACGGGGGGCGCCTCCGTAAATACGCAGTATTTT.

This rearrangement joins TRBV7-6 to TRBJ1-6; D ambiguous. The length of the CDR3 is 13 residues. V was trimmed by 5 bases and J by 7 bases, leaving 9 bases between them. Germline-derived CDR1 and CDR2 are SGHVS and FNYEAQ. CDR3 region: CASSRSGNSPLHF. CDR3 sequence (DNA): TGTGCCAGCAGCAGATCGGGGAATTCACCCCTCCACTTT.

This chain connects TRBV4-2 to TRBJ2-1; 9 bases fit TRBD2. In germline, CDR1 is LGHNA, CDR2 YNFKEQ. This CDR3 spans 17 amino acids. V shed 1 base and J 4 bases; nucleotides not matched to a gene: 8. As DNA, the CDR3 is TGTGCCAGCAGCCAAGGTAGTAGCGGGGGCCGATACAATGAGCAGTTCTTC. This sequence encodes CASSQGSSGGRYNEQFF.

The chain is built from TRBV7-2 and TRBJ2-5, with 9 bases fitting TRBD1. This CDR3 spans 16 amino acids. The V segment lost 0 bases and the J segment 5 bases; nucleotides outside the gene matches: 7. Germline values: CDR1 SGHTA, CDR2 FQGNSA. As DNA, the CDR3 is TGTGCCAGCAGCTTAGCGACAGGGGGGGTTGTCGAGACCCAGTACTTC. Protein product: CASSLATGGVVETQYF.

This chain uses TRBV7-6 with TRBJ2-7, with 11 positions matching TRBD2. V shed 5 bases and J 5 bases; nucleotides not matched to a gene: 8. The germline V gene encodes CDR1 SGHVS and CDR2 FNYEAQ. CDR3 size: 15 residues. CDR3 sequence reads: CASSLLAGGVDEQYF. The CDR3 DNA reads as TGTGCCAGCAGCCTGCTAGCGGGGGGTGTCGACGAGCAGTACTTC.

This sequence joins TRBV19 and TRBJ2-5; 9 bases match TRBD1. The CDR3 sequence is 14 residues long. J gave up 4 bases and V 4 bases, and 4 bases lay outside the gene matches. Germline assignment: CDR1 LNHDA and CDR2 SQIVND (reference sequence). CDR3 region: CASSTTGGGETQYF. CDR3 nucleotides: TGTGCCAGTAGTACAACAGGGGGCGGAGAGACCCAGTACTTC.

The rearrangement joins TRBV18 to TRBJ2-7; D ambiguous. Germline CDR1 is KGHSH and CDR2 is LQKENI. The CDR3 sequence is 12 residues long. The V end was cut by 2 bases, the J end by 5 bases, with 7 bases between. The CDR3 protein is CASSPNQNEQYF. As DNA, the CDR3 is TGTGCCAGCTCACCAAATCAGAACGAGCAGTACTTC.

This clone has more than one count but fewer than ten. V and J are TRBV7-2 and TRBJ2-1; possible D gene TRBD1, 5 bases. Germline V gene data show CDR1 as SGHTA and CDR2 as FQGNSA. The CDR3 is made up of 16 amino acids. V was pared by 6 bases and J by 4 bases, with 19 bases between. The CDR3: CASSQGAQGGYNEQFF. The CDR3 region has the DNA TGTGCCAGCAGTCAAGGGGCGCAGGGTGGATACAATGAGCAGTTCTTC.

The chain combines TRBV9 with TRBJ2-5, with 9 bases fitting TRBD1. Trimming at V came to 0 bases and at J to 5 bases, leaving 20 bases not matched to a gene. The germline gives CDR1 SGDLS, CDR2 YYNGEE. The CDR3 is 20 amino acids. The DNA for the CDR3 is TGTGCCAGCAGCGTAGCCCGTTGGTGGACAGGGGCAGCCCCCAGTGAGACCCAGTACTTC. This gives the protein CASSVARWWTGAAPSETQYF.

The chain carries TRBV5-4 and TRBJ2-2; D is possibly TRBD2 (5 bases). The CDR3 length is 13 residues. Trimming stripped 10 bases from V and 5 bases from J, with 15 bases between. The V gene's germline CDR1 is SGHNT and CDR2 YYREEE (reference sequence). As DNA, the CDR3 is TGTGCCGGCGCGCCGGGAAGGACCGGGGAGCTGTTTTTT. Translating it yields CAGAPGRTGELFF.

The chain carries TRBV6-5 and TRBJ1-3, with D hard to call. With 5 bases removed from V and 4 bases from J, the gap between germline ends came to 12 bases. CDR1 is MNHEY and CDR2 is SVGAGI in the germline V gene. The CDR3 consists of 14 residues. CDR3 loop: CASSPWTPGNTIYF. CDR3 coding DNA: TGTGCCAGCAGTCCGTGGACTCCCGGAAACACCATATATTTT.

This chain uses TRBV6-5 with TRBJ1-2; TRBD1 aligns across 7 bases. This CDR3 spans 13 amino acids. V was clipped by 2 bases and J by 6 bases; unmatched bases: 3. Germline lookup yields CDR1 MNHEY and CDR2 SVGAGI. The DNA for the CDR3 is TGTGCCAGCAGTTACACGACAGGGAATGGCTACACCTTC. Translating it yields CASSYTTGNGYTF.

As for this clone: A read error may account for a junction end that differs from germline. V usage is TRBV28 and J usage is TRBJ1-5; D might be TRBD1 (5 bases). The CDR3 extends over 13 amino acids. CDR1 is MDHEN and CDR2 is SYDVKM in the germline V gene. The CDR3 here is CASSGPGGRVVGF. CDR3 DNA sequence: TGTGCCAGCAGCGGCCCGGGCGGCAGGGTGGTTGGCTTT.

V and J are TRBV6-6 and TRBJ2-3; 10 nucleotides align to TRBD2. This CDR3 is 16 amino acids long. CDR1 and CDR2 (germline): MNHNY, SVGAGI (reference sequence). V lost 6 bases, J lost 3 bases, and 9 bases stayed unmatched. The CDR3 reads CASREDGAGGTDTQYF. CDR3 in DNA: TGTGCCAGCAGGGAGGACGGAGCGGGGGGGACAGATACGCAGTATTTT.

The table lists this clone with a count of one. The chain couples TRBV19 to TRBJ2-3, with TRBD2 matching over 9 bases. The germline CDR1 and CDR2 sequences are LNHDA and SQIVND (reference sequence). The junction had 9 bases not matched to a gene; V was cut back by 6 bases and J by 2 bases. This CDR3 has 16 residues. This chain's CDR3 is CASSWGSGGLTDTQYF. The DNA of the CDR3 is TGTGCCAGTAGCTGGGGTAGCGGGGGTCTCACAGATACGCAGTATTTT.

CDR3 region: CASSAGTGGNTIYF. The CDR3 bases are TGCGCCAGCAGCGCCGGGACAGGAGGAAACACCATATATTTT. The chain links TRBV5-1 to TRBJ1-3, with 8 bases aligning to TRBD1. With V trimmed by 4 bases and J by 4 bases, 4 bases remained unmatched. This CDR3 spans 14 amino acids. The germline V gene encodes CDR1 SGHRS and CDR2 YFSETQ.

The genes are TRBV7-9 and TRBJ2-1, with 16 positions matching TRBD2. The CDR3 loop spans 19 amino acids. The germline V gene encodes CDR1 SEHNR and CDR2 FQNEAQ (reference sequence). V lost 1 base to trimming and J lost 6 bases; unmatched junction nucleotides: 9. The CDR3: CASSLGGLAGGPPLNEQFF. The CDR3 DNA reads TGTGCCAGCAGCTTAGGGGGACTAGCGGGGGGGCCCCCCCTCAATGAGCAGTTCTTC. Supplemented by reference TRBV7-9 and TRBJ2-1, the full variable domain reads DTGVSQNPRHKITKRGQNVTFRCDPISEHNRLYWYRQTLGQGPEFLTYFQNEAQLEKSRLLSDRFSAERPKGSFSTLEIQRTEQGDSAMYLCASSLGGLAGGPPLNEQFFGPGTRLTVL.

The V and J genes are TRBV21-1 and TRBJ2-7; the DNA was not used to check the table's D call, TRBD1. TRBV21-1 is marked as a pseudogene. This CDR3 is 15 amino acids long. CDR3 DNA: TGTGCCAGCAGTAAGACCCCGGGACAGCACTACGAGCAGTACTTC. Translated, it gives CASSKTPGQHYEQYF.

The chain links TRBV7-9 to TRBJ2-5, with D maybe TRBD1 (8 bases). The germline V gene has CDR1 SEHNR and CDR2 FQNEAQ (reference sequence). The CDR3 runs to 18 residues. The V gene lost 4 bases and the J gene lost 7 bases, with 28 bases spanning the gap. The DNA for the CDR3 is TGTGCCAGCAGCTGGAGGGGAGGGGGGACAGGCCGACTTGGGACCCAGTACTTC. Its translation is CASSWRGGGTGRLGTQYF.

This chain uses TRBV6-4 with TRBJ2-7; 9 bases map to TRBD1. With 6 bases clipped from V and 7 bases from J, the junction kept 10 bases outside the gene matches. Germline V gene data show CDR1 as MRHNA and CDR2 as SNTAGT. CDR3 length equals 14 residues. The CDR3 bases are TGTGCCAGCAGGGGGGGACAGGGAGCCGTGGAGCAGTACTTC. It is translated as CASRGGQGAVEQYF.

In its sample, this clone was seen many times. This chain joins TRBV4-1 and TRBJ1-4; tentative D call: TRBD1 (5 bases). V lost 1 base and J lost 7, with 16 bases in between. CDR1 is MGHRA and CDR2 is YSYEKL in the germline V gene. This CDR3 is 16 amino acids long. Here the CDR3 reads CASSQGGGGRSEKLFF. CDR3 nucleotides: TGCGCCAGCAGCCAAGGGGGGGGAGGGAGGAGTGAAAAACTGTTTTTT.

The V and J genes are TRBV28 and TRBJ2-5; no clear D. The CDR3 sequence is 14 residues long. V lost 1 base and J 5 bases, leaving 11 bases between the germline ends. Germline V gives CDR1 MDHEN, CDR2 SYDVKM. CDR3: CASSLFSGPETQYF. The CDR3 region has the DNA TGTGCCAGCAGTTTATTCTCTGGGCCGGAGACCCAGTACTTC.

This clone is a singleton in its sample. The chain has TRBV6-5 and TRBJ2-7; the D gene is possibly TRBD2 (7 bases). The V gene lost 6 bases and the J gene lost 2 bases, with 17 bases spanning the gap. This CDR3 has 15 amino acids. Germline assignment: CDR1 MNHEY and CDR2 SVGAGI. In nucleotides, the CDR3 is TGTGCCAGCAGGCCCGGAGGGGGGAGGGCCTACGAGCAGTACTTC. It codes for CASRPGGGRAYEQYF.

The chain recombines TRBV4-3 with TRBJ2-5; 8 positions agree with TRBD1. Germline CDR1 and CDR2: LGHNA and YSLEER. This CDR3 contains 16 residues. V lost 3 bases, J lost 4 bases, and 10 bases stayed unmatched. This CDR3 is CASSHADRAPGETQYF. In DNA form, the CDR3 reads TGCGCCAGCAGCCATGCGGACAGGGCCCCTGGAGAGACCCAGTACTTC.

This clone has only one observation. The chain recombines TRBV7-8 with TRBJ1-5; D may be TRBD1 (6 bases). This CDR3 region has 15 residues. Germline CDR1 SGHVS, CDR2 FQNEAQ. The ends were cut back, 0 bases at V and 6 bases at J, with 12 bases in the middle. The CDR3 region is CASSLAGGLFQPQHF. The CDR3 DNA is TGTGCCAGCAGCTTAGCGGGGGGGCTATTTCAGCCCCAGCATTTT.